This TCR beta chain derives from a study of T cell responses to AZD1222 COVID-19 vaccine. Whole-study findings and limits: Most donors were white British and more were female, and clonal diversity was possibly underestimated.

Data came from immunoSEQ multiplex PCR; TCRdb stores just in-frame clones and leaves some out. Of under 150,000 clones in the sample, 70% to 90% were seen once. As concerns this clone: The antigen is not known.

CDR1 is KGHDR, CDR2 SFDVKD, per germline. CDR3 length equals 14 residues. V was pared by 4 bases and J by 1 base, with 9 bases between. This clonotype originated in an adult who received the AZD1222 COVID-19 vaccine. Here the sequenced sample was peripheral blood, taken 28 days after the second AZD1222 dose. The V and J genes are TRBV24-1 and TRBJ2-5; D is undetermined. The CDR3 here is CATSDPALQETQYF. The CDR3 nucleotides read TGTGCCACCAGTGACCCAGCGCTCCAAGAGACCCAGTACTTC.